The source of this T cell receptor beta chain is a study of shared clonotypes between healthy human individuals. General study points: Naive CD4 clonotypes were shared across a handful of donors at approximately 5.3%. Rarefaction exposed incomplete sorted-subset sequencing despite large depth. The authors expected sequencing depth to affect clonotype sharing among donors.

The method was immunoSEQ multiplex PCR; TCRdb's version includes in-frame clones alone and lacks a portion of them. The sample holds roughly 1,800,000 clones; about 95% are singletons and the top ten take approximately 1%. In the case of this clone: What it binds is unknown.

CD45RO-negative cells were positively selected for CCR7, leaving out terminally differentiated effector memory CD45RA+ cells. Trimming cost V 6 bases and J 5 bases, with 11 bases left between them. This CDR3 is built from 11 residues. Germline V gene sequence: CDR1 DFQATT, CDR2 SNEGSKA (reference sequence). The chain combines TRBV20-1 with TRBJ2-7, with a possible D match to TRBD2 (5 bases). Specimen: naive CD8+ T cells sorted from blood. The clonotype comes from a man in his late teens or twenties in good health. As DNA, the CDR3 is TGCAGTGCGGATCGGGGTAACGAGCAGTACTTC. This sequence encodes CSADRGNEQYF.